This TCR beta chain originates from a study of T cell repertoires in cytomegalovirus infection. TCRdb fed the reads into MiXCR, producing one record per CDR3 protein. The sample lists approximately 320,000 distinct CDR3 sequences; over 7.5% were seen once. Findings and limits, study-wide: The study found HLA-C-restricted CMV-specific TCR beta clonotypes dominating the ex vivo response.

The CDR3 is 15 amino acids. Germline CDR1 is KGHSH and CDR2 is LQKENI. V was clipped by 3 bases and J by 3 bases, with 12 bases between them. This clonotype was observed a few times. What it binds is not known. The sample consisted of PBMCs. The clonotype originates from a human donor in good health (CMV status not recorded). Some clones in this sample may be carry-over from other donors' samples. The V and J genes are TRBV18 and TRBJ1-5; a possible D gene is TRBD1 (6 bases). The CDR3 region has the DNA TGTGCCAGCTCACCTCAGAGGGGGGCCAATCAGCCCCAGCATTTT. Translating it yields CASSPQRGANQPQHF.